This record looks at one T cell receptor beta chain sequence and its context. The protocol was immunoSEQ multiplex PCR, while the TCRdb copy is restricted to in-frame clones and leaves out a portion. This table has 35,000 to 50,000 clones, approximately 91% appearing once. This sample was included in a study of T cell changes during pregnancy in multiple sclerosis. Sequencing used PBMCs (not recorded whether the cells were cultured). This TCR came from a female donor with multiple sclerosis, enrolled in a pregnancy study.

The CDR3 DNA sequence: TGTGCCAGCAGCTTAATCGGCGGGAGTTCCTACAATGAGCAGTTCTTC. Encoded protein: CASSLIGGSSYNEQFF. This rearrangement joins TRBV5-6 to TRBJ2-1, with 7 bases lining up with TRBD2. There are 16 residues in the CDR3. The V and J ends lost 2 bases and 1 base, in that order; junction bases with no gene match: 6. Germline V gene sequence: CDR1 SGHDT, CDR2 YYEEEE.